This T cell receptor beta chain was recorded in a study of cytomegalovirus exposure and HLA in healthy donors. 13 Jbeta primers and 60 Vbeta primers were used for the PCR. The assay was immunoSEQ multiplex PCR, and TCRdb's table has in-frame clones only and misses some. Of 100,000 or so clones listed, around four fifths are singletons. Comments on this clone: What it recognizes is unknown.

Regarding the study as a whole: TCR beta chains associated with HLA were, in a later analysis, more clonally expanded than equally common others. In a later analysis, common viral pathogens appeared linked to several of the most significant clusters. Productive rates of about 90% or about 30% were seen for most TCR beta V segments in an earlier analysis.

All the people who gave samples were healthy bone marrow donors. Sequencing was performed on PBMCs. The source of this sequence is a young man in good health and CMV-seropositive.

The CDR3 here is CASSSVKLSSYNEQFF. The DNA of the CDR3 is TGTGCCAGCAGCTCGGTCAAATTGAGCTCCTACAATGAGCAGTTCTTC. The chain combines TRBV11-2 with TRBJ2-1; no reliable D call. The CDR3 contains 16 residues. The V gene's germline CDR1 is SGHAT and CDR2 FQNNGV. Trimming cost V 4 bases and J 0 bases, with 13 bases left between them.